The rows below give T cell receptor beta chains drawn from one sample of a study of blood T cells in healthy people across ages. TCRdb re-called the 5' RACE reads with MiXCR, one entry per CDR3 protein. The table has roughly 1.5 million distinct CDR3 sequences, approximately 39% seen once. Source material: blood. All receptors come from a young woman in good health. CDR3s include the opening cysteine and the closing phenylalanine or tryptophan. D genes are given only for firm matches. The size entry is marked missing in some rows and otherwise reads once, few, many or a size class.

J: TRBJ1-1; D: .; size: .; V: TRBV6-2/TRBV6-3; CDR3: CASSAWGRGAEAFF; DNA: TGTGCCAGCAGCGCCTGGGGTCGTGGCGCTGAAGCTTTCTTT
J: TRBJ2-3; D: TRBD1; size: once; V: TRBV5-1; CDR3: CASRWDSNTDTQYF; DNA: TGCGCCAGCAGATGGGACAGCAACACAGATACGCAGTATTTT
J: TRBJ2-4; D: .; size: .; V: TRBV5-1; CDR3: CASSLGGSLLNIQYF; DNA: TGCGCCAGCAGCTTGGGGGGTAGCCTCCTAAACATTCAGTACTTC
J: TRBJ1-5; D: .; size: .; V: TRBV4-1; CDR3: CASSQLQVGSNQPQHF; DNA: TGCGCCAGCAGCCAACTACAGGTCGGAAGCAATCAGCCCCAGCATTTT
J: TRBJ1-3; D: .; size: .; V: TRBV7-2; CDR3: CASSHLIRTGLGRNTIYF; DNA: TGTGCCAGCAGTCATCTTATCCGCACAGGGTTAGGCCGAAACACCATATATTTT
J: TRBJ2-7; D: .; size: few; V: TRBV2; CDR3: CASRTPGSSYEQYF; DNA: TGTGCCAGCAGGACCCCGGGTAGCTCCTACGAGCAGTACTTC
J: TRBJ1-5; D: .; size: .; V: TRBV12-3/TRBV12-4; CDR3: CASSTDTDLNQPQHF; DNA: TGTGCCAGCAGCACCGACACGGACCTGAATCAGCCCCAGCATTTT
J: TRBJ2-2; D: .; size: few; V: TRBV7-3; CDR3: CASSSIPLGELFF; DNA: TGTGCCAGCAGTTCTATCCCACTCGGGGAGCTGTTTTTT
J: TRBJ1-1; D: .; size: few; V: TRBV6-2/TRBV6-3; CDR3: CASSSSGLMNTEAFF; DNA: TGTGCCAGCAGTTCATCAGGCCTAATGAACACTGAAGCTTTCTTT
J: TRBJ1-5; D: .; size: many; V: TRBV20-1; CDR3: CSAVDSHQPQHF; DNA: TGCAGTGCTGTTGACAGCCATCAGCCCCAGCATTTT
J: TRBJ1-5; D: .; size: .; V: TRBV7-9; CDR3: CASSLDVFGSYQPQHF; DNA: TGTGCCAGCAGCTTAGATGTTTTCGGATCTTATCAGCCCCAGCATTTT
J: TRBJ1-5; D: TRBD1; size: .; V: TRBV4-2; CDR3: CASSQPADRVTPQHF; DNA: TGTGCCAGCAGCCAACCCGCGGACAGGGTAACGCCCCAGCATTTT
J: TRBJ2-3; D: TRBD2; size: .; V: TRBV4-1; CDR3: CASSPFPYAGGSTDTQYF; DNA: TGCGCCAGCAGCCCCTTTCCGTACGCGGGGGGAAGCACAGATACGCAGTATTTT
J: TRBJ2-5; D: .; size: few; V: TRBV12-3/TRBV12-4; CDR3: CASRPYLDRQETQYF; DNA: TGTGCCAGCAGGCCGTACCTCGACAGACAAGAGACCCAGTACTTC
J: TRBJ2-3; D: .; size: many; V: TRBV20-1; CDR3: CSARGRLSFADTQYF; DNA: TGCAGTGCTAGAGGACGCCTTTCGTTTGCAGATACGCAGTATTTT
J: TRBJ1-5; D: TRBD1; size: .; V: TRBV20-1; CDR3: CSARGQSYSNQPQHF; DNA: TGCAGTGCTAGGGGACAGAGTTATAGCAATCAGCCCCAGCATTTT
J: TRBJ2-1; D: TRBD2; size: .; V: TRBV4-2; CDR3: CASSPWASGRANEQFF; DNA: TGTGCCAGCAGCCCTTGGGCTAGCGGGAGGGCCAATGAGCAGTTCTTC
J: TRBJ2-1; D: .; size: .; V: TRBV18; CDR3: CASSPVTRGNEQFF; DNA: TGTGCCAGCTCACCAGTTACGAGGGGTAATGAGCAGTTCTTC
J: TRBJ2-7; D: TRBD2; size: few; V: TRBV6-1; CDR3: CAVGLAGVYEQYF; DNA: TGTGCTGTAGGACTAGCGGGAGTTTACGAGCAGTACTTC
J: TRBJ2-4; D: TRBD2; size: .; V: TRBV7-2; CDR3: CASSSTSGGVKVEQYF; DNA: TGTGCCAGCAGCTCGACTAGCGGGGGGGTAAAAGTAGAGCAGTACTTC
J: TRBJ1-5; D: .; size: few; V: TRBV5-6; CDR3: CASSSRRGWNQPQHF; DNA: TGTGCCAGCAGCTCACGGAGGGGGTGGAATCAGCCCCAGCATTTT
J: TRBJ1-1; D: .; size: .; V: TRBV7-6; CDR3: CASSLAGLSSTEAFF; DNA: TGTGCCAGCAGCTTAGCCGGGCTTAGTAGCACTGAAGCTTTCTTT
J: TRBJ2-7; D: .; size: many; V: TRBV2; CDR3: CASSVGTHEQYF; DNA: TGTGCCAGCAGTGTTGGGACTCACGAGCAGTACTTC
J: TRBJ2-2; D: .; size: .; V: TRBV7-9; CDR3: CASSVVGSGELFF; DNA: TGTGCCAGCAGCGTAGTGGGATCCGGGGAGCTGTTTTTT
J: TRBJ2-3; D: .; size: .; V: TRBV29-1; CDR3: CSECRSDTQYF; DNA: TGCAGCGAGTGCAGGTCAGATACGCAGTATTTT
J: TRBJ2-3; D: .; size: .; V: TRBV4-2; CDR3: CASSQDFYQRALQRDTQYF; DNA: TGTGCCAGCAGCCAAGACTTCTACCAGCGGGCACTTCAAAGAGATACGCAGTATTTT
J: TRBJ2-5; D: .; size: .; V: TRBV10-3; CDR3: CAISPSSDQETQYF; DNA: TGTGCCATCAGTCCCTCTAGCGACCAAGAGACCCAGTACTTC
J: TRBJ2-7; D: .; size: few; V: TRBV20-1; CDR3: CSASLASYEQYF; DNA: TGCAGTGCTAGCCTAGCGAGCTACGAGCAGTACTTC
J: TRBJ1-4; D: .; size: .; V: TRBV20-1; CDR3: CSAGAWVEKLFF; DNA: TGCAGTGCGGGGGCATGGGTTGAAAAACTGTTTTTT
J: TRBJ2-7; D: TRBD1; size: .; V: TRBV11-2; CDR3: CASSLWDRPYNEQYF; DNA: TGTGCCAGCAGCTTATGGGACAGGCCCTACAATGAGCAGTACTTC
J: TRBJ2-1; D: TRBD2; size: .; V: TRBV5-1; CDR3: CASSSGLAGGPTLNEQFF; DNA: TGCGCCAGCAGCTCCGGACTAGCGGGAGGACCAACCTTAAATGAGCAGTTCTTC
J: TRBJ1-1; D: .; size: .; V: TRBV30; CDR3: CAWTLPGQSAFF; DNA: TGTGCCTGGACTCTTCCGGGACAATCGGCTTTCTTT
J: TRBJ2-3; D: TRBD2; size: few; V: TRBV9; CDR3: CASSPGRGGLTDTQYF; DNA: TGTGCCAGCAGCCCAGGACGGGGGGGGCTCACAGATACGCAGTATTTT
J: TRBJ2-3; D: .; size: few; V: TRBV9; CDR3: CASSVDGRDSTDTQYF; DNA: TGTGCCAGCAGCGTAGACGGCAGGGATAGCACAGATACGCAGTATTTT
J: TRBJ1-2; D: TRBD1; size: .; V: TRBV27; CDR3: CASSPPEGANYGYTF; DNA: TGTGCCAGCAGTCCCCCCGAGGGGGCGAACTATGGCTACACCTTC
J: TRBJ2-3; D: .; size: many; V: TRBV9; CDR3: CASSGSVGTDTQYF; DNA: TGTGCCAGCAGCGGGAGCGTCGGCACAGATACGCAGTATTTT
J: TRBJ2-2; D: TRBD2; size: few; V: TRBV25-1; CDR3: CASSEPSGTVGELFF; DNA: TGTGCCAGCAGTGAACCTAGCGGGACCGTCGGGGAGCTGTTTTTT
J: TRBJ2-7; D: TRBD1; size: few; V: TRBV2; CDR3: CASRETGGSYNEQYF; DNA: TGTGCCAGCAGGGAGACAGGGGGCTCCTACAATGAGCAGTACTTC
J: TRBJ2-7; D: .; size: .; V: TRBV11-2; CDR3: CASSSIGTSNEQYF; DNA: TGTGCCAGCAGCTCCATTGGGACTTCCAATGAGCAGTACTTC
J: TRBJ1-5; D: .; size: .; V: TRBV7-8; CDR3: CASPRAGRNQPQHF; DNA: TGTGCCAGCCCTAGGGCAGGACGCAATCAGCCCCAGCATTTT
J: TRBJ1-1; D: .; size: .; V: TRBV12-3/TRBV12-4; CDR3: CASSPPLRDTEAFF; DNA: TGTGCCAGCAGTCCACCCCTCCGGGACACTGAAGCTTTCTTT
J: TRBJ1-5; D: .; size: .; V: TRBV6-2/TRBV6-3; CDR3: CASSYRGSGQPQHF; DNA: TGTGCCAGCAGTTACCGGGGGTCGGGACAGCCCCAGCATTTT
J: TRBJ1-2; D: .; size: .; V: TRBV3-1; CDR3: CASSLTGTPDGYTF; DNA: TGTGCCAGCAGCCTCACCGGGACTCCTGATGGCTACACCTTC
J: TRBJ1-1; D: .; size: .; V: TRBV20-1; CDR3: CSARVIGVEDTEAFF; DNA: TGCAGTGCTAGGGTCATAGGGGTTGAAGACACTGAAGCTTTCTTT
J: TRBJ2-3; D: .; size: .; V: TRBV29-1; CDR3: CSGGDRRSGPTDTQYF; DNA: TGCAGCGGTGGGGACCGGAGGAGCGGTCCCACAGATACGCAGTATTTT
J: TRBJ2-7; D: .; size: .; V: TRBV27; CDR3: CASSSTGEGAYEQYF; DNA: TGTGCCAGCAGTTCTACAGGGGAGGGGGCCTACGAGCAGTACTTC
J: TRBJ1-5; D: .; size: .; V: TRBV15; CDR3: CATRTGIGVLKPQHF; DNA: TGTGCCACCAGGACAGGCATAGGGGTATTGAAGCCCCAGCATTTT
J: TRBJ1-3; D: .; size: .; V: TRBV6-5; CDR3: CASSYLPAGNTIYF; DNA: TGTGCCAGCAGTTATCTCCCGGCCGGAAACACCATATATTTT
J: TRBJ1-3; D: .; size: .; V: TRBV7-2; CDR3: CASSPVLGSGNTIYF; DNA: TGTGCCAGCAGCCCGGTCCTAGGCTCTGGAAACACCATATATTTT
J: TRBJ2-2; D: TRBD2; size: .; V: TRBV7-2; CDR3: CASSRLAGKNTGELFF; DNA: TGTGCCAGCAGCCGACTAGCGGGGAAGAACACCGGGGAGCTGTTTTTT
J: TRBJ2-7; D: .; size: .; V: TRBV29-1; CDR3: CSVGGVSSYNEQYF; DNA: TGCAGCGTTGGTGGCGTGAGTTCCTACAATGAGCAGTACTTC
J: TRBJ2-1; D: .; size: .; V: TRBV2; CDR3: CASSSSDTETQFF; DNA: TGTGCCAGCAGCTCTAGCGACACCGAGACCCAGTTCTTC
J: TRBJ1-5; D: TRBD1; size: few; V: TRBV6-6; CDR3: CASSSPDRGQEPQHF; DNA: TGTGCCAGCAGTTCCCCCGACAGGGGTCAGGAACCCCAGCATTTT
J: TRBJ1-1; D: TRBD1; size: .; V: TRBV11-2; CDR3: CASSPRQGGMNTEAFF; DNA: TGTGCCAGCAGCCCACGACAGGGCGGTATGAACACTGAAGCTTTCTTT